Listed below are T cell receptor beta chains from one sample, sequenced in a study of T cells in Graves' hyperthyroidism and ophthalmopathy. TCRdb passed the multiplex PCR reads through MiXCR, listing each CDR3 protein once. The data hold 600,000 to 650,000 distinct CDR3 sequences, with roughly 20% observed a single time. The sample was blood. All receptors come from a man aged 25 to 40 with Graves' ophthalmopathy. Each CDR3 is given without its conserved first and last residue.

j_gene,v_gene,CDR3aa
TRBJ2-7,TRBV6-1,ASRHRSALYEQY
TRBJ1-1,TRBV11-2,ASTRTNTEAF
TRBJ2-1,TRBV4-3,ASSQDLLAGHQF
TRBJ2-7,TRBV7-6,ASSFRLREYEQY
TRBJ2-7,TRBV7-8,ASSMGGLGYEQY
TRBJ2-3,TRBV5-1,ASSLGGQGVDTQY
TRBJ2-1,TRBV28,ASRGGAENEQF
TRBJ1-1,TRBV2,ATPQGADTEAF
TRBJ2-6,TRBV20-1,SAKDRLSGANVLT
TRBJ1-3,TRBV30,AWSVGGPNTIY
TRBJ1-2,TRBV27,ASSFRGQKKGYT
TRBJ1-4,TRBV3-1,ASSQARGRGKLF
TRBJ2-1,TRBV7-9,ASSPTSGKGDEQF
TRBJ1-1,TRBV28,ASSLLAGTDAF
TRBJ1-2,TRBV6-5,ASSYEGQGALYGYT
TRBJ2-5,TRBV2,ASSETGGPNETQY
TRBJ1-5,TRBV30,AWSVPGTLLNQPQH
TRBJ1-2,TRBV28,ASSLCHPAGGYT
TRBJ2-7,TRBV28,ASSPGDRGAYEQY
TRBJ2-7,TRBV18,ASSPPPNRVEQY
TRBJ2-5,TRBV6-5,ASRLPDRNEETQY
TRBJ2-3,TRBV11-1,ASSLEIGADTQY
TRBJ2-7,TRBV6-9,ASTLGGVLDEQY
TRBJ2-5,TRBV28,ASSPEPRGPFHRAQY
TRBJ2-1,TRBV5-1,ASSPGQGKWYNEQF
TRBJ1-5,TRBV4-1,ASSQYRLMPQH
TRBJ2-1,TRBV24-1,ATSRAGRNEQF
TRBJ2-1,TRBV6-2/TRBV6-3,ASSYGRTATSRNVYYNEQF
TRBJ2-7,TRBV6-2/TRBV6-3,ASSYVAGMREQY
TRBJ2-7,TRBV12-3/TRBV12-4,ASSLWRDSYEQY
TRBJ2-2,TRBV24-1,ATSDSAGTGKGELF
TRBJ2-7,TRBV19,ASSITGLAGPSSYEQY
TRBJ2-2,TRBV24-1,ATSDSGGAGRTGELF
TRBJ1-1,TRBV4-1,ASSQVTINTEAF
TRBJ1-6,TRBV10-3,ATGHPDSPLH
TRBJ1-5,TRBV19,ASSDLLAGRSQPQH
TRBJ1-3,TRBV28,ASSVSGNTIY
TRBJ2-1,TRBV5-1,ASSLVSEVNEQF
TRBJ2-5,TRBV7-9,ASSFRQGASETQY
TRBJ2-1,TRBV20-1,SAIPSGRTNEQL
TRBJ1-2,TRBV12-3/TRBV12-4,ASSPDLNYGYT
TRBJ1-4,TRBV5-1,ASRRDRDATNEKLF